This T cell receptor beta chain is from a study of CD4 T cells in relation to SARS-CoV-2 and coronaviruses. The CDR3 extends over 18 amino acids. The data were produced by immunoSEQ multiplex PCR, yet TCRdb's version contains in-frame clones alone and is incomplete. The sample consists of 40,000 to 50,000 clones, nearly 85% of them appearing once. About this clone: Its target is not known.

This TCR was sampled from an adult with COVID-19. The sequencing input was naive CD4+ T cells from PBMCs, cultured in vitro. Subset: naive CD4+ T cells isolated by negative enrichment. The rearrangement links TRBV21-1 to TRBJ2-3; TRBD1, the table's D call, was not compared with the DNA. TRBV21-1 is a documented pseudogene. The CDR3 DNA reads TGTGCCAGCAGCAAAGATTATAAGGACAGGTTATACACAGATACGCAGTATTTT. This sequence encodes CASSKDYKDRLYTDTQYF.